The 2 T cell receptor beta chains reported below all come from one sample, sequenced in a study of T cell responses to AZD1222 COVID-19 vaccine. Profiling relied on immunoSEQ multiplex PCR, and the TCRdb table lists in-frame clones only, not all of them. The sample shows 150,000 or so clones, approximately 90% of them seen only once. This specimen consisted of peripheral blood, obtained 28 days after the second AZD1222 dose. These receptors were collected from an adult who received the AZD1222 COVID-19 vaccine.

The CDR3 sequence is CASSLGTSGSYEQYF. In DNA form, the CDR3 reads TGTGCCAGCAGCTTAGGGACTAGCGGCTCCTACGAGCAGTACTTC. The chain has TRBV7-3 and TRBJ2-7; TRBD2 aligns across 11 bases. Per the germline V gene, CDR1 is SGHTA and CDR2 is FQGTGA. V shed 2 bases and J 0 bases; nucleotides not matched to a gene: 0. This CDR3 is built from 15 residues.

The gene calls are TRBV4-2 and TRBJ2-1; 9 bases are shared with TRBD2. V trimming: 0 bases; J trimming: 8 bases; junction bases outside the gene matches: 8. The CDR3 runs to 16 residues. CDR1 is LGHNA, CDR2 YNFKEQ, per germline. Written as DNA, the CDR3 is TGTGCCAGCAGCCAAGATTCTGGCGGGGGGGCCGATGAGCAGTTCTTC. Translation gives CASSQDSGGGADEQFF.